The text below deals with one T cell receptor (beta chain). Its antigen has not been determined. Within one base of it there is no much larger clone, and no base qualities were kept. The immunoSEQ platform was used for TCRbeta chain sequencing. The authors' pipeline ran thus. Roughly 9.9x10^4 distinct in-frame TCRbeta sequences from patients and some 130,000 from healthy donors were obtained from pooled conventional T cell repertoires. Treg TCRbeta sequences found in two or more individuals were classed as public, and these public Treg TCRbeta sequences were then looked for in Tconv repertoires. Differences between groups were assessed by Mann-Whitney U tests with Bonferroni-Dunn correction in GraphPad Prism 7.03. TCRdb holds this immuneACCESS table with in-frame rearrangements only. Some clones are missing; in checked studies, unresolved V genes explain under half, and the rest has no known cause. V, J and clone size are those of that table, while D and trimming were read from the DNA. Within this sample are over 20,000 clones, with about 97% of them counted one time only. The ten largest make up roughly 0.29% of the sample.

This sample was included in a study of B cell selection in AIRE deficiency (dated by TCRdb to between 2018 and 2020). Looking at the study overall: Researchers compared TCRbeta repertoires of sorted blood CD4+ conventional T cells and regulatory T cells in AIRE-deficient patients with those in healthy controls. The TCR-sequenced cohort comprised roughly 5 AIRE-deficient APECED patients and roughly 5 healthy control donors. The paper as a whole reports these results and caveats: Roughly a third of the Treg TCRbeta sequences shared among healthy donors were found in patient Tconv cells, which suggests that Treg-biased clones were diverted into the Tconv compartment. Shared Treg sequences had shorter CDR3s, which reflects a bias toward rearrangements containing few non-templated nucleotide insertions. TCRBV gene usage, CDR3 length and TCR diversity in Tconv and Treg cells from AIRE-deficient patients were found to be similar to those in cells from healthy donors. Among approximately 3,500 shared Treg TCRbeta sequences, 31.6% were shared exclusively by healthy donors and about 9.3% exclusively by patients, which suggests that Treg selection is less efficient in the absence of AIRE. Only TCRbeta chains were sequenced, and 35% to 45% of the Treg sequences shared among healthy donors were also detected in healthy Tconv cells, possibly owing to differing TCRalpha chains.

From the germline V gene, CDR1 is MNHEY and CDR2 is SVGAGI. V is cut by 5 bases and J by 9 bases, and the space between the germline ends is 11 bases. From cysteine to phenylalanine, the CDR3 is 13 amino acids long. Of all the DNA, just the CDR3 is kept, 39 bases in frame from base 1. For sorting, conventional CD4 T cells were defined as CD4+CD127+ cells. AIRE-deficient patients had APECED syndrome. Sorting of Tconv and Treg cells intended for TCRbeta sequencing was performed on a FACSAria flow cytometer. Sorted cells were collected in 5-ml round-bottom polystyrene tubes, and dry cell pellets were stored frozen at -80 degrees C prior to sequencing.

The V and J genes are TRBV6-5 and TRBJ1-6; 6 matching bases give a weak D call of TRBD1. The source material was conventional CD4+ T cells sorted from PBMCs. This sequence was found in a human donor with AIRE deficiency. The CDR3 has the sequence CASSARDISPLHF. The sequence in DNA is TGTGCCAGCAGTGCCCGGGACATTTCACCCCTCCACTTT.